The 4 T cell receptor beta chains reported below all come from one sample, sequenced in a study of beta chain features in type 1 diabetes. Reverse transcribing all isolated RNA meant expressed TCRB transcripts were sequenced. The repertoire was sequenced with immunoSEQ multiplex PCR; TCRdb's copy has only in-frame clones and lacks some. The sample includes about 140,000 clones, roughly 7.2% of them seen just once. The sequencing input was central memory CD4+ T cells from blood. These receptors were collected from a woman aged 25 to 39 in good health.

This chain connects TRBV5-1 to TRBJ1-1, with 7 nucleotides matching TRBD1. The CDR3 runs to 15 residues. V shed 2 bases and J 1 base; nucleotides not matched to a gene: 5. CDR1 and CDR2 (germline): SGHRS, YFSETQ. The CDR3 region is CASSLLGDRNTEAFF. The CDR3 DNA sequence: TGCGCCAGCAGCTTATTAGGGGACAGGAACACTGAAGCTTTCTTT.

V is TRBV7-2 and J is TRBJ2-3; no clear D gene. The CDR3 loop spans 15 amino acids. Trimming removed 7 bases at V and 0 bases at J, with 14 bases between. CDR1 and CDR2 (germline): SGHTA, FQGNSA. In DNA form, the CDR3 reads TGTGCCAGCACTGCACAGCCAACTAGCACAGATACGCAGTATTTT. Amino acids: CASTAQPTSTDTQYF.

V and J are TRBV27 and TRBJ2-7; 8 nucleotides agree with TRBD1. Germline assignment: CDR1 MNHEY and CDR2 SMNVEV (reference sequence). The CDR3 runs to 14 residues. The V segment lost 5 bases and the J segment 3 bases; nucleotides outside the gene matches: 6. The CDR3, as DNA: TGTGCCAGCAGTAGACAGGGGCCGTACTACGAGCAGTACTTC. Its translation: CASSRQGPYYEQYF.

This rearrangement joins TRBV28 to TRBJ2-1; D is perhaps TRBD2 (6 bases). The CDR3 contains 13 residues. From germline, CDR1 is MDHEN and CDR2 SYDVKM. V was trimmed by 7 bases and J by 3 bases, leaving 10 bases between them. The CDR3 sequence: CASIGLNYNEQFF. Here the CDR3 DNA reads TGTGCCAGCATCGGACTAAACTACAATGAGCAGTTCTTC. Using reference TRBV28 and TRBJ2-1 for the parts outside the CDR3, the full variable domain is DVKVTQSSRYLVKRTGEKVFLECVQDMDHENMFWYRQDPGLGLRLIYFSYDVKMKEKGDIPEGYSVSREKKERFSLILESASTNQTSMYLCASIGLNYNEQFFGPGTRLTVL.